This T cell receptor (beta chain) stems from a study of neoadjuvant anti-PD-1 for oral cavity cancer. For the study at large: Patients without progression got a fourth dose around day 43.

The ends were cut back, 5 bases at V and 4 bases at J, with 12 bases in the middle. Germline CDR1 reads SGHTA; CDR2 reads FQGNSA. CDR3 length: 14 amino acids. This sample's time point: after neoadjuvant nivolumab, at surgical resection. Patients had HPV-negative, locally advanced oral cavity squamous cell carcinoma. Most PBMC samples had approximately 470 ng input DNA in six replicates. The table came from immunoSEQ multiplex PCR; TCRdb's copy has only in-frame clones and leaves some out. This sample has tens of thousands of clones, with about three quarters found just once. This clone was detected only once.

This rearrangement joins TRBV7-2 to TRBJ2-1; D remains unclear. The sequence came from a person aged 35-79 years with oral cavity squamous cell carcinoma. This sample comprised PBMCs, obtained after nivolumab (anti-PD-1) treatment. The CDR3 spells CASSPTESYNEQFF. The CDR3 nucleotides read TGTGCCAGCAGCCCCACCGAGAGTTACAATGAGCAGTTCTTC.